The 23 T cell receptor beta chains reported below all come from one sample, sequenced in a study of blood T cell repertoires in COVID-19. The assay was immunoSEQ multiplex PCR, and TCRdb's table has in-frame clones only and misses some. This sample has 150,000 to 200,000 clones; around 85% occur once, and the top ten carry around 2.3%. Source material: peripheral blood. These receptors were collected from a man between 65 and 85 years old with active or convalescent COVID-19.

This sequence joins TRBV7-9 and TRBJ2-6; possible D gene TRBD1, 6 bases. The CDR3 length is 16 residues. V shed 1 base and J shed 4 bases, with 11 bases lying between them. Looked up from germline, CDR1 is SEHNR and CDR2 is FQNEAQ (reference sequence). CDR3 sequence: CASSLVQGPGANVLTF. The DNA for the CDR3 is TGTGCCAGCAGCTTAGTACAGGGTCCCGGGGCCAACGTCCTGACTTTC.

CDR3 region: CASSVGHRSGNTIYF. As DNA, the CDR3 is TGTGCCAGCAGCGTGGGACACCGCTCTGGAAACACCATATATTTT. The chain combines TRBV5-6 with TRBJ1-3; D may be TRBD1 (6 bases). The CDR3 spans 15 residues. Per germline, CDR1 SGHDT and CDR2 YYEEEE. Deletions cut 4 bases from V and 0 bases from J, with 11 bases between.

The rearrangement links TRBV4-3 to TRBJ1-1, with a tentative D call TRBD1 (5 bases). V lost 3 bases and J 1 base, leaving 12 bases between the germline ends. Per the germline V gene, CDR1 is LGHNA and CDR2 is YSLEER. The CDR3 runs to 15 residues. The CDR3: CASSQGGSGNTEAFF. The CDR3 DNA is TGCGCCAGCAGCCAGGGGGGTTCTGGGAACACTGAAGCTTTCTTT.

This chain connects TRBV2 to TRBJ2-3; 7 nucleotides agree with TRBD1. The V gene end was trimmed by 6 bases and the J gene end by 1 base; junction bases not matched to a gene: 4. Per the germline V gene, CDR1 is SNHLY and CDR2 is FYNNEI. The CDR3 is made up of 14 amino acids. CDR3 protein: CASRLTGGTDTQYF. CDR3 DNA: TGTGCCAGCAGACTAACAGGGGGCACAGATACGCAGTATTTT. Combining the CDR3 with reference TRBV2 and TRBJ2-3 gives the whole variable domain EPEVTQTPSHQVTQMGQEVILRCVPISNHLYFYWYRQILGQKVEFLVSFYNNEISEKSEIFDDQFSVERPDGSNFTLKIRSTKLEDSAMYFCASRLTGGTDTQYFGPGTRLTVL.

CDR3 in DNA: TGTGCCACCACCGGGGGAGGGAGCAATCAGCCCCAGCATTTT. Protein product: CATTGGGSNQPQHF. The V and J genes are TRBV7-2 and TRBJ1-5; perhaps TRBD1 as D (5 bases). Trimming pared 10 bases from V and 1 base from J, leaving 14 bases between. Germline lookup yields CDR1 SGHTA and CDR2 FQGNSA. The CDR3 has 14 amino acids.

The chain joins TRBV6-2 or TRBV6-3 to TRBJ2-3; a possible D gene is TRBD1 (5 bases). The CDR3 runs to 13 residues. V dropped 4 bases and J dropped 6 bases, with 11 bases sitting between them. Germline V CDR1 and CDR2: MNHEY, SVGEGT. CDR3 region: CASSWGLGDTQYF. As DNA, the CDR3 is TGTGCCAGCAGTTGGGGCCTTGGGGATACGCAGTATTTT.

V usage is TRBV2 and J usage is TRBJ1-2, with a possible D match to TRBD1 (6 bases). The CDR3 is 12 amino acids. Trimming left V 5 bases short and J 5 bases short, with 9 bases between. CDR1 is SNHLY, CDR2 FYNNEI, per germline. CDR3 amino acids: CASSLDSYGYTF. CDR3 coding DNA: TGTGCCAGCAGTTTGGACAGTTATGGCTACACCTTC.

The chain combines TRBV15 with TRBJ1-4; D is undetermined. The V gene lost 2 bases and the J gene lost 0 bases, with 13 bases spanning the gap. Germline CDR1 LNHNV, CDR2 YYDKDF (reference sequence). CDR3 size: 17 residues. CDR3 coding DNA: TGTGCCACCAGCAGACCTCCCCCCGGAGCAACTAATGAAAAACTGTTTTTT. As protein: CATSRPPPGATNEKLFF.

V is TRBV10-1 and J is TRBJ2-1; 9 nucleotides agree with TRBD2. CDR1 and CDR2 from the germline V gene are WNHNN and SYGVQD (reference sequence). V was clipped by 0 bases and J by 7 bases; unmatched bases: 4. The CDR3 is made up of 15 amino acids. CDR3 DNA sequence: TGCGCCAGCAGTGAGTCGGGACTAGCCGCAAATGAGCAGTTCTTC. Translating gives CASSESGLAANEQFF.

V and J are TRBV2 and TRBJ1-3, with a tentative D call TRBD1 (6 bases). CDR1 SNHLY and CDR2 FYNNEI come from the germline V gene. Trimming left V 1 base short and J 2 bases short, with 9 bases between. This CDR3 region has 15 residues. DNA for the CDR3: TGTGCCAGCAGTGAAGAGGGGACAACTGGAAACACCATATATTTT. Amino acids: CASSEEGTTGNTIYF.

This clone came up a few times. V gene TRBV5-6 combines with J gene TRBJ2-2; no clear D gene. The CDR3 extends over 16 amino acids. Germline CDR1 is SGHDT and CDR2 is YYEEEE. The ends were cut back, 4 bases at V and 5 bases at J, with 18 bases in the middle. CDR3 sequence reads: CASSTVLAGQTGELFF. Written as DNA, the CDR3 is TGTGCCAGCAGCACCGTTTTGGCAGGTCAAACCGGGGAGCTGTTTTTT.

This rearrangement joins TRBV28 to TRBJ1-2; 7 positions agree with TRBD1. This CDR3 comprises 12 residues. The germline V gene has CDR1 MDHEN and CDR2 SYDVKM. Trimming cost V 10 bases and J 2 bases; bases outside gene matches: 4. The CDR3 spells CATLGQNYGYTF. CDR3 coding DNA: TGTGCCACCCTGGGACAGAACTATGGCTACACCTTC.

The chain links TRBV5-6 to TRBJ2-1; 7 bases fit TRBD2. The CDR3 has 17 amino acids. Trimming at V came to 0 bases and at J to 7 bases, leaving 13 bases not matched to a gene. In germline, CDR1 is SGHDT, CDR2 YYEEEE. For the CDR3, the DNA is TGTGCCAGCAGCTTGGAGGTCTGGGAGCGGGATGGGAATGAGCAGTTCTTC. Translating gives CASSLEVWERDGNEQFF. Supplemented by reference TRBV5-6 and TRBJ2-1, the full variable domain reads DAGVTQSPTHLIKTRGQQVTLRCSPKSGHDTVSWYQQALGQGPQFIFQYYEEEERQRGNFPDRFSGHQFPNYSSELNVNALLLGDSALYLCASSLEVWERDGNEQFFGPGTRLTVL.

This chain uses TRBV10-3 with TRBJ1-5; D ambiguous. Between the trimmed V and J ends, which lost 0 bases and 6 bases, there was a span of 9 bases. CDR3 size: 14 residues. From germline, CDR1 is ENHRY and CDR2 SYGVKD. The CDR3 DNA follows: TGTGCCATCAGTGAGTCGATGGCTGGTCAGCCCCAGCATTTT. It is translated as CAISESMAGQPQHF.

The chain carries TRBV18 and TRBJ2-5; perhaps TRBD1 as D (6 bases). The CDR3 is 15 residues long. The V end was cut by 3 bases, the J end by 5 bases, with 16 bases between. In germline, CDR1 is KGHSH, CDR2 LQKENI. CDR3 nucleotide sequence: TGTGCCAGCTCACCCCAACAGGGAGCCCGGGAGACCCAGTACTTC. It translates to CASSPQQGARETQYF. The full variable domain, rest sourced from reference TRBV18 and TRBJ2-5, is NAGVMQNPRHLVRRRGQEARLRCSPMKGHSHVYWYRQLPEEGLKFMVYLQKENIIDESGMPKERFSAEFPKEGPSILRIQQVVRGDSAAYFCASSPQQGARETQYFGPGTRLLVL.

DNA of the CDR3: TGTGCCACCGAGACCGGGCTAGCGGCTTACGAGCAGTACTTC. Protein: CATETGLAAYEQYF. J is TRBJ2-7 and V is TRBV28, with TRBD2 identical over 7 bases. CDR1 and CDR2 (germline): MDHEN, SYDVKM. CDR3 size: 14 residues. The V segment lost 10 bases and the J segment 4 bases; nucleotides outside the gene matches: 13.

The chain carries TRBV28 and TRBJ1-1, with 10 nucleotides matching TRBD1. Per germline, CDR1 MDHEN and CDR2 SYDVKM. V gave up 8 bases and J gave up 4 bases; unmatched junction bases: 13. The CDR3 has 16 residues. The CDR3 DNA reads as TGTGCCAGCGGGGGTCGACCGGGACAGGGGCCCACTGAAGCTTTCTTT. It translates to CASGGRPGQGPTEAFF. The whole variable domain, filled in from reference TRBV28 and TRBJ1-1, reads DVKVTQSSRYLVKRTGEKVFLECVQDMDHENMFWYRQDPGLGLRLIYFSYDVKMKEKGDIPEGYSVSREKKERFSLILESASTNQTSMYLCASGGRPGQGPTEAFFGQGTRLTVV.

The chain joins TRBV28 to TRBJ2-3; a weak D match, TRBD1 (5 bases). V lost 6 bases and J 0 bases, leaving 7 bases between the germline ends. CDR3 length: 13 amino acids. Germline CDR1 MDHEN, CDR2 SYDVKM. CDR3 amino acids: CASSTGSTDTQYF. CDR3 nucleotides: TGTGCCAGCAGCACAGGTAGCACAGATACGCAGTATTTT. The complete variable domain, with remaining parts taken from reference TRBV28 and TRBJ2-3, reads DVKVTQSSRYLVKRTGEKVFLECVQDMDHENMFWYRQDPGLGLRLIYFSYDVKMKEKGDIPEGYSVSREKKERFSLILESASTNQTSMYLCASSTGSTDTQYFGPGTRLTVL.

This clone has only one observation. At one boundary the junction diverges from the germline segment, which might be a read error. This chain uses TRBV7-7 with TRBJ2-7, with 8 bases that match TRBD1. CDR1 is SSHAT, CDR2 FNYEAQ, per germline (reference sequence). CDR3 length equals 12 residues. The CDR3 here is CASSNTGGEQYF. In nucleotides, the CDR3 is TGTGCTAGCAGCAATACAGGGGGAGAGCAGTACTTC. Supplemented by reference TRBV7-7 and TRBJ2-7, the full variable domain reads GAGVSQSPRYKVTKRGQDVTLRCDPISSHATLYWYQQALGQGPEFLTYFNYEAQPDKSGLPSDRFSAERPEGSISTLTIQRTEQRDSAMYRCASSNTGGEQYFGPGTRLTVT.

This chain links TRBV9 with TRBJ2-7; 7 bases are shared with TRBD2. Per the germline V gene, CDR1 is SGDLS and CDR2 is YYNGEE. This CDR3 contains 14 residues. With V trimmed by 3 bases and J by 2 bases, 5 bases remained unmatched. Here the CDR3 reads CASSAPTSPYEQYF. The CDR3 DNA reads TGTGCCAGCAGCGCCCCGACTAGCCCCTACGAGCAGTACTTC. Together with reference TRBV9 and TRBJ2-7, the CDR3 gives the full variable domain: DSGVTQTPKHLITATGQRVTLRCSPRSGDLSVYWYQQSLDQGLQFLIQYYNGEERAKGNILERFSAQQFPDLHSELNLSSLELGDSALYFCASSAPTSPYEQYFGPGTRLTVT.

The J gene is TRBJ1-2, the V gene TRBV19; D unresolved. V lost 3 bases and J lost 4, with 12 bases in between. The germline V gene encodes CDR1 LNHDA and CDR2 SQIVND (reference sequence). The CDR3 length is 14 residues. The CDR3 protein is CASSIEGKRYGYTF. The DNA for the CDR3 is TGTGCCAGTAGTATCGAGGGAAAACGCTATGGCTACACCTTC.

This chain links TRBV6-6 with TRBJ1-6; the D is unclear. The length of the CDR3 is 12 residues. Germline loops: CDR1 MNHNY, CDR2 SVGAGI (reference sequence). V shed 5 bases and J shed 6 bases, with 5 bases lying between them. As DNA, the CDR3 is TGTGCCAGCAGTCCCGGTAATTCACCCCTCCACTTT. Its protein product is CASSPGNSPLHF.

This chain uses TRBV2 with TRBJ2-1, with 13 bases matching TRBD2. The V gene end was trimmed by 6 bases and the J gene end by 7 bases; junction bases not matched to a gene: 9. This CDR3 region has 16 residues. Germline CDR1 SNHLY, CDR2 FYNNEI. CDR3 in amino acids: CASSARLAGGTNEQFF. CDR3 in DNA: TGTGCCAGCAGCGCTAGACTAGCGGGAGGTACGAATGAGCAGTTCTTC.